This TCR beta chain was recovered during a study of cytomegalovirus exposure and HLA in healthy donors. Findings of the study overall: A later analysis found most CMV-associated TCR beta chains apparently HLA-restricted.

Primers for the PCR totalled 60 Vbeta and 13 Jbeta. TCRdb keeps only in-frame clones here, not all; method: immunoSEQ multiplex PCR. The table lists around 200,000 clones, around 80% of them singletons. J lost 10 bases, V lost 1 base, and 6 bases had no gene match. CDR1 and CDR2 (germline): GTSNPN, SVGIG (reference sequence). CDR3 length: 13 amino acids. Concerning this clone itself: The target antigen is unknown.

Sequenced material: PBMCs. This chain joins TRBV30 and TRBJ2-1; TRBD2 aligns across 8 bases. The source is a girl aged 2-10 years in good health and CMV-seropositive. Here the CDR3 DNA reads TGTGCCTGGAGTGGTTTAGCGGGATGGGAGCAGTTCTTC. Its translation: CAWSGLAGWEQFF.